This TCR beta chain appears in the sequencing data of a study of vaccination effects on CD4 cells after COVID-19 (dated by TCRdb to 2022 to 2024). At the level of the whole study: Each participant got two doses of an mRNA SARS-CoV-2 vaccine, either BNT162b2 or mRNA-1273. In both COVID-19 convalescent patients and infection-naive vaccine recipients, the study compared SARS-CoV-2 spike-specific CD4+ TCR repertoires from before mRNA vaccination with those from after it. A total of 10 COVID-19 convalescent patients and a handful of SARS-CoV-2-naive healthy vaccine recipients were included in the full study. The Oncomine TCR Beta short-read assay on an Illumina iSeq 100 was used to sequence cultures from other donors in the study. What the study reported, not specific to this receptor: Among healthy vaccine recipients, nearly all vaccine-induced clones were SARS-CoV-2 mono-reactive, and only 1 of 255 was cross-reactive with common cold coronaviruses. The study was limited by a small number of convalescent patients and lacked early post-infection timepoints. Both infection-induced and vaccine-induced clones contracted markedly at late post-vaccination timepoints, which is consistent with waning T cell responses.

For CDR1 and CDR2, the germline V gene lists SGHTA and FQGNSA. Taken from cysteine to phenylalanine, the CDR3 has 15 residues. The only DNA kept is the CDR3, 45 bases in frame from the first base. Between the V and J ends, shortened by 5 bases and 5 bases respectively, the junction contains 15 bases. Library prep was done by the immunoSEQ multiplex PCR assay. DNA from the CD4+ T cells that had been cultured and isolated underwent TCR beta CDR3 sequencing. Regarding the original processing steps: Non-productive TCR sequences were discarded, and reads were trimmed to the CDR3 region, with only CDR3s of 7 or more amino acids retained. The MANAFEST web app was used to identify antigen-specific clonotypes by comparing expansion in peptide wells with expansion in reference cultures. For clones to be considered positive, expansion at FDR<0.05 versus reference and all other wells, an odds ratio above 5, and a frequency above 0.1% in two replicate wells were required. A clonotype was called cross-reactive if it was significantly expanded both in SARS-CoV-2 spike wells and in at least one common cold coronavirus spike condition. Using the stringdist R package, CDR3 similarity was measured by Levenshtein distance, and unrooted trees were constructed with ape in R 3.6.1. Sourced from immuneACCESS, this table was stored by TCRdb with only in-frame sequences that have V and J called. A share of the clones is absent; for the studies checked, an unresolved V gene accounts for under half, and the remainder has no known explanation. The V and J calls and clone size are taken from that table; D and trimming were inferred from the DNA. For this sample there are 70,000 or so clones; around 79% appear just once. About 10% of the sample is in the top ten clones.

As to this clone: Its target antigen remains unknown. It has no much larger one-base neighbor in the sample; base qualities were not kept.

The ViraFEST assay stimulated PBMC with viral peptide pools and then used TCR sequencing to identify antigen-specific CD4+ T cell clonotypes by expansion. After about 9 days of culture, CD4+ T cells were isolated with the EasySep CD4+ T cell isolation kit. The absence of prior SARS-CoV-2 infection in healthy vaccine recipients was confirmed by negative nucleocapsid antibodies before and after vaccination. Approximately 2 million PBMC per well were cultured with approximately 10 ug/ml peptides in IMDM containing approximately 4.5% human AB serum, around 10 IU/ml IL-2 and gentamicin. On days 3 and 7, half of the culture medium was replaced with fresh IL-2-containing medium. Unless noted otherwise, every peptide stimulation condition was cultured in triplicate wells. Using Ficoll-Paque Plus gradient centrifugation, PBMC were separated from whole blood and then either used fresh or cryopreserved at -140C. The spike proteins of SARS-CoV-2 and of the common cold coronaviruses HCoV-NL63, HCoV-OC43 and HCoV-229E were spanned by overlapping peptide pools. The QIAamp micro DNA kit was used to extract genomic DNA from the cultured CD4+ T cells.

The input for sequencing was CD4+ T cells from PBMCs cultured with SARS-CoV-2 spike peptides, taken before COVID-19 vaccination. What the cell subset or site label conveys for this sample: SARS-CoV-2 spike overlapping peptide pool stimulation. The rearrangement combines TRBV7-2 with TRBJ1-4, and perhaps TRBD1 as D gene, on 5 matching bases. The receptor's source is a human donor who received a COVID-19 vaccine. The DNA sequence follows: TGTGCCAGCAGCGTAAGCCCCTCAGGGAATGAAAAACTGTTTTTT. This gives the protein CASSVSPSGNEKLFF.